This TCR beta chain was captured by sequencing in a study of CD8+CD57+ T cells in acquired aplastic anemia. Study-wide background: An average of about 3.2 ug of DNA was obtained from sorted CD4+ and CD8+ cells.

TCR beta VDJ and CDR3 profiles were obtained from a genomic DNA template. TCRdb analysed the reads with MiXCR anew, one entry per CDR3 protein. The data show some 120,000 distinct CDR3 sequences, 48% seen once. This clonotype was seen a single time. Per the germline V gene, CDR1 is SNHLY and CDR2 is FYNNEI. The V segment lost 1 base and the J segment 3 bases; nucleotides outside the gene matches: 13. The CDR3 spans 18 residues. This chain uses TRBV2 with TRBJ2-7, with 9 bases aligning to TRBD1. The sequenced sample consisted of sorted CD4+, CD8+, or CD8+CD57+ T cells (not recorded which) from PBMCs. The TCR was taken from a human donor in good health, serving as a control. The CDR3 region has the DNA TGTGCCAGCAGTGAAGTTGCGTCTCGGACAGGGGCGGTCTACGAGCAGTACTTC. Translated: CASSEVASRTGAVYEQYF.